The following is a T cell receptor beta chain sequence with its context. The antigen is undetermined. An Oncomine TCR Beta short-read assay was used to sequence the DNA from cultured CD4+ T cells. Via MiXCR, TCRdb re-called the PCR reads, giving one row per CDR3 protein. The top ten clones hold 18% of a sample with about 15,000 distinct CDR3 sequences, more than 65% of them seen once. These data come from a study of vaccination and CD4 T cells after COVID-19. Regarding treatment: roughly 10-day PBMC culture with coronavirus spike peptide pools or control peptides (ViraFEST assay). The sample comprised CD4+ T cells from blood, cultured in vitro. The TCR sequence derives from a human donor who had recovered from COVID-19.

The CDR3 is CSAQRGGTDTQYF. DNA for the CDR3: TGCAGTGCTCAGCGGGGAGGCACAGATACGCAGTATTTT. The chain couples TRBV20-1 to TRBJ2-3; 7 bases line up with TRBD2. CDR3 size: 13 residues. V trimming: 5 bases; J trimming: 1 base; junction bases outside the gene matches: 3. Germline assignment: CDR1 DFQATT and CDR2 SNEGSKA (reference sequence).